The next 17 T cell receptor beta chains were all read from a single sample in a study of T cells in Graves' hyperthyroidism and ophthalmopathy. The TCR beta CDR3 regions underwent amplification using RNA transcripts as the source. In the first-round RT-PCR of the TCR CDR3, the HTBI primer set was used. MiXCR, run by TCRdb on the multiplex PCR reads, gives a single entry per CDR3 protein. The sample yields about 530,000 distinct CDR3 sequences, 17% seen once. Material: blood. Source of these receptors: a woman in her late teens or twenties with Graves' ophthalmopathy.

In this sample, this clonotype turned up a few times. The rearrangement joins TRBV11-2 to TRBJ2-2; D gene ambiguous. V lost 1 base and J 6 bases, leaving 9 bases between the germline ends. Germline V CDR1 and CDR2: SGHAT, FQNNGV. The length of the CDR3 is 14 residues. Here the CDR3 reads CASSLVRVAGELFF. The CDR3 DNA reads as TGTGCCAGCAGCTTAGTAAGGGTGGCCGGGGAGCTGTTTTTT.

This clonotype was seen ten or more times. The CDR3 bases are TGTGCCAGCAGCTCACACCGGGACAGGGGTGGGGAGCAGTACTTC. As protein: CASSSHRDRGGEQYF. J is TRBJ2-7 and V is TRBV7-9; 10 nucleotides line up with TRBD1. The junction had 10 bases not matched to a gene; V was cut back by 4 bases and J by 7 bases. Germline values: CDR1 SEHNR, CDR2 FQNEAQ (reference sequence). The CDR3 runs to 15 residues.

The sample holds many counts of this clonotype. The chain carries TRBV9 and TRBJ2-3; TRBD1 might be the D (5 bases). This CDR3 region has 17 residues. Trimming stripped 0 bases from V and 0 bases from J, with 14 bases between. Germline V gene lookup returns CDR1 SGDLS and CDR2 YYNGEE. CDR3: CASSVGVRGVSTDTQYF. The CDR3 DNA follows: TGTGCCAGCAGCGTAGGGGTAAGGGGTGTCAGCACAGATACGCAGTATTTT.

At least ten counts were recorded for this clonotype. The rearrangement links TRBV20-1 to TRBJ2-7; D might be TRBD1 (6 bases). Germline CDR1 is DFQATT and CDR2 is SNEGSKA (reference sequence). V was cut by 3 bases and J by 7 bases, with 28 bases left in between. CDR3 length equals 17 residues. CDR3 amino acids: CSARGAGSHTHTWEQYF. CDR3 in DNA: TGCAGTGCTAGGGGGGCAGGGTCACACACCCATACGTGGGAGCAGTACTTC.

The chain is built from TRBV7-3 and TRBJ2-3; 8 nucleotides align to TRBD1. This CDR3 region has 15 residues. Germline CDR1 is SGHTA and CDR2 is FQGTGA. V lost 4 bases to trimming and J lost 1 base; unmatched junction nucleotides: 4. This CDR3 is CASSSLTGGTDTQYF. The DNA for the CDR3 is TGTGCCAGCAGCTCCCTGACAGGGGGCACAGATACGCAGTATTTT.

Points on this clonotype: A much larger clone lies a single base off, so this may be a read error. The rearrangement joins TRBV30 to TRBJ2-3; the D gene is possibly TRBD1 (6 bases). Germline V gene sequence: CDR1 GTSNPN, CDR2 SVGIG (reference sequence). V lost 4 bases and J lost 6, with 14 bases in between. The CDR3 runs to 13 residues. The CDR3 region has the DNA TGTGCCTGGAATGTACAGGGACCCGATACGCAGTATTTT. It codes for CAWNVQGPDTQYF.

This clonotype was seen repeatedly, ten times or more. The chain uses TRBV28 and TRBJ1-1, with TRBD1 identical over 8 bases. The length of the CDR3 is 14 residues. Trimming cost V 6 bases and J 5 bases; bases outside gene matches: 8. Per germline, CDR1 MDHEN and CDR2 SYDVKM. The CDR3 protein is CASRVQGAKTEAFF. The CDR3 DNA reads TGTGCCAGCAGGGTTCAGGGGGCGAAAACTGAAGCTTTCTTT.

This clonotype was detected many times. This rearrangement joins TRBV6-1 to TRBJ1-5, with 7 positions matching TRBD1. Germline V gene lookup returns CDR1 MNHNS and CDR2 SASEGT. The CDR3 runs 15 residues. V was clipped by 6 bases and J by 4 bases; unmatched bases: 9. As DNA, the CDR3 is TGTGCCAGCAGAGCCTCCGGGACAGAAAATCAGCCCCAGCATTTT. Its protein is CASRASGTENQPQHF.

There are many counts of this clonotype. DNA for the CDR3: TGTGCCAGCAGTGAGCGACTGAGCGGGGAGCTGTTTTTT. This sequence encodes CASSERLSGELFF. This chain links TRBV2 with TRBJ2-2; D is undetermined. Per the germline V gene, CDR1 is SNHLY and CDR2 is FYNNEI. The CDR3 loop spans 13 amino acids. Trimming pared 3 bases from V and 7 bases from J, leaving 9 bases between.

This clonotype was counted at least ten times. The chain has TRBV30 and TRBJ1-5; 8 positions agree with TRBD1. The CDR3 spans 13 residues. The germline CDR1 and CDR2 sequences are GTSNPN and SVGIG (reference sequence). Trimming at V came to 5 bases and at J to 4 bases, leaving 4 bases not matched to a gene. This CDR3 reads CAWSGQENQPQHF. CDR3 in DNA: TGTGCCTGGTCGGGACAGGAGAATCAGCCCCAGCATTTT.

The genes are TRBV20-1 and TRBJ2-7; 8 bases fit TRBD2. The germline gives CDR1 DFQATT, CDR2 SNEGSKA (reference sequence). V lost 3 bases, J lost 2 bases, and 12 bases stayed unmatched. The CDR3 spans 16 residues. The CDR3 DNA reads as TGCAGTGCTAGTGGGACTAGTAACGGCCTAGCCTACGAGCAGTACTTC. Translating it yields CSASGTSNGLAYEQYF.

The chain uses TRBV4-1 and TRBJ2-1; tentative D call: TRBD2 (6 bases). Trimming removed 5 bases at V and 4 bases at J, with 12 bases between. Germline V lookup: CDR1 MGHRA, CDR2 YSYEKL. The CDR3 runs 14 residues. As DNA, the CDR3 is TGCGCCAGCAGCATGGCGGGACTGTACAATGAGCAGTTCTTC. Translated: CASSMAGLYNEQFF.

There are a few counts of this clonotype. The chain recombines TRBV7-9 with TRBJ1-1; the match to TRBD1 covers 9 bases. Germline V gene sequence: CDR1 SEHNR, CDR2 FQNEAQ (reference sequence). V shed 2 bases, J shed 3 bases, and the junction held 7 bases outside the gene matches. This CDR3 has 16 residues. The CDR3 DNA is TGTGCCAGCAGCTTAAACTATAGACAGGGGGACACTGAAGCTTTCTTT. Protein product: CASSLNYRQGDTEAFF. Based on the CDR3 plus reference TRBV7-9 and TRBJ1-1, the full variable domain is DTGVSQNPRHKITKRGQNVTFRCDPISEHNRLYWYRQTLGQGPEFLTYFQNEAQLEKSRLLSDRFSAERPKGSFSTLEIQRTEQGDSAMYLCASSLNYRQGDTEAFFGQGTRLTVV.

This clonotype came up many times. In nucleotides, the CDR3 is TGCGCCAGCAGCACGAGACAGGGGGCAGGGGTCCCGGATACGCAGTATTTT. The encoded protein is CASSTRQGAGVPDTQYF. The chain combines TRBV5-1 with TRBJ2-3; 10 bases map to TRBD1. The CDR3 is made up of 17 amino acids. The germline CDR1 and CDR2 sequences are SGHRS and YFSETQ. V dropped 4 bases and J dropped 6; count of bases not matched to a gene: 14.

This clonotype has more than one count but fewer than ten. V is TRBV4-3 and J is TRBJ2-1; TRBD1 or TRBD2 may be the D gene (6 bases each). The CDR3 is 16 amino acids. Trimming removed 0 bases from V and 3 bases from J, with 12 bases in between. Germline V gene sequence: CDR1 LGHNA, CDR2 YSLEER. The CDR3 protein is CASSQDGGPSYNEQFF. CDR3 sequence (DNA): TGCGCCAGCAGCCAAGATGGGGGGCCGAGCTACAATGAGCAGTTCTTC.

In its sample, this clonotype was seen many times. The chain carries TRBV27 and TRBJ2-5, with D perhaps matching TRBD2 (6 bases). Trimming shortened V by 5 bases and J by 1 base, and 14 bases separated the two germline ends. The CDR3 sequence is 15 residues long. The germline V gene encodes CDR1 MNHEY and CDR2 SMNVEV (reference sequence). The CDR3 region has the DNA TGTGCCAGCAGTGGATTTGTCGGGAGCCAAGAGACCCAGTACTTC. Protein: CASSGFVGSQETQYF.

Ten or more counts support this clonotype. The J gene is TRBJ2-7, the V gene TRBV27; the match to TRBD1 covers 8 bases. Germline values: CDR1 MNHEY, CDR2 SMNVEV (reference sequence). This CDR3 contains 15 residues. V was pared by 0 bases and J by 0 bases, with 1 base of the junction left unmatched. The CDR3 coding sequence is TGTGCCAGCAGTTTATCTACAGGGGGCTCCTACGAGCAGTACTTC. Protein product: CASSLSTGGSYEQYF.